The clone carrying this TCR beta chain was counted a few times. Its antigen is unidentified. TCRdb reanalysed the reads using MiXCR and keeps one entry per CDR3 protein. The table lists around 740,000 distinct CDR3 sequences, approximately 34% of them singletons, with 2.8% in the top ten. CDR3 length equals 13 residues. Trimming removed 4 bases at V and 4 bases at J, with 10 bases between. These data come from a study of T cell repertoires in cytomegalovirus infection. Turning to the study itself: CMV infection plus the matching HLA type was flagged by public TCR beta signatures.

The study's findings and limits: Dominant in the ex vivo response were TCR beta clonotypes restricted by HLA-C and specific for CMV.

This clonotype was sampled from a human donor in good health (CMV status not recorded). Some clones in this sample may be carry-over from other donors' samples. The chain couples TRBV12-3 or TRBV12-4 to TRBJ1-2; tentatively, D is TRBD1 (6 bases). The sequencing input was PBMCs. Here the CDR3 DNA reads TGTGCCAGCAGTTCGAGGACAGTCTATGGCTACACCTTC. Translated: CASSSRTVYGYTF.